A selection of T cell receptor beta chains follows, all from one sample in a study of cytomegalovirus exposure and HLA in healthy donors. The method was immunoSEQ multiplex PCR; TCRdb's version includes in-frame clones alone and lacks a portion of them. The sample has some 150,000 clones, around 90% seen once. Sequenced: PBMCs. The receptor source for this set is a woman aged 25-40 years in good health and CMV-seronegative. CDR3s include the opening cysteine and the closing phenylalanine or tryptophan. A clone size is listed for some rows: how often the clone was seen (once, few, many), or a class if it is expanded.

V,size,J,CDR3
TRBV19,NA,TRBJ1-6,CASRAGQGVNNSPLHF
TRBV28,NA,TRBJ1-2,CASSYLDRVAGYTF
TRBV27,NA,TRBJ2-3,CASSLPGDRGTDTQYF
TRBV4-1,NA,TRBJ1-4,CASSLAGGANEKLFF
TRBV6-4,once,NA,CASRRSEGSYEQYF
TRBV29-1,NA,TRBJ2-2,CSVDAGLNTGELFF
TRBV7-9,NA,TRBJ1-6,CASSLAGRGRNSPLHF
TRBV27,NA,TRBJ2-1,CASSQIGRDEQFF
TRBV14,NA,TRBJ2-7,CASSLLISGEQYF
TRBV6-1,NA,TRBJ1-2,CASSEGGNGYTF